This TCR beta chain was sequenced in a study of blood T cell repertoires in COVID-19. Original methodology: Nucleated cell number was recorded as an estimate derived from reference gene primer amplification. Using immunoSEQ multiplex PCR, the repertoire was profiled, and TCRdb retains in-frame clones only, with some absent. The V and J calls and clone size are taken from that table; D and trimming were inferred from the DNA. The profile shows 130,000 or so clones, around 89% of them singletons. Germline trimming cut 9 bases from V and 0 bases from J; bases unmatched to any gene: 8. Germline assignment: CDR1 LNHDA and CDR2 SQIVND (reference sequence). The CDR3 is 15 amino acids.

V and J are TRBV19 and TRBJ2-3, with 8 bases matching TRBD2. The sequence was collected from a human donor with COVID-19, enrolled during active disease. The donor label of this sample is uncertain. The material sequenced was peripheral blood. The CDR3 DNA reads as TGTGCCAGCCACTCATTAGCGGGGAGCACAGATACGCAGTATTTT. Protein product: CASHSLAGSTDTQYF.